The sequence of this T cell receptor beta chain was determined in a study of shared clonotypes between healthy human individuals. Notes on the study in general: Collection of samples was limited to blood; tissue repertoires likely differ. Estimated clonotype richness was generally higher in naive than memory subsets.

Turning to this clone: Its antigen is not identified.

Over several immunoSEQ plates, each subset's genomic DNA was distributed in even portions. Only in-frame clones appear in the TCRdb table, and some are missing; sequencing was by immunoSEQ multiplex PCR. This table holds about 2.1 million clones, 80% to 95% found once. In germline, CDR1 is SEHNR, CDR2 FQNEAQ (reference sequence). This CDR3 comprises 16 residues. Trimming removed 5 bases from V and 2 bases from J; junction bases left unmatched: 5. Naive CD8 cells, CD45RO-negative and positively selected for CCR7, excluded terminally differentiated effector memory CD45RA+ cells. Caucasian adults residing in Nashville, Tennessee made up all the donors.

The chain couples TRBV7-9 to TRBJ2-3; 12 nucleotides agree with TRBD2. The sequence was obtained from a man aged 18 to 29 in good health. Some clones in this sample may be carry-over from other donors' samples. Sequencing was done on a sample of naive CD8+ T cells from PBMCs. In DNA form, the CDR3 reads TGTGCCAGCAGCATAAGACTAGCGGGAGTCACAGATACGCAGTATTTT. Protein sequence: CASSIRLAGVTDTQYF.